A single TCR beta chain is shown here with its context. Germline CDR1 MNHEY, CDR2 SMNVEV (reference sequence). V was trimmed by 5 bases and J by 0 bases, leaving 17 bases between them. The CDR3 contains 16 residues. This entry belongs to a study of blood T cell repertoires in COVID-19. Study overall: T cells, B-cell-depleted T cells, or PBMCs supplied cDNA or gDNA.

Sequencing was performed with immunoSEQ multiplex PCR; in TCRdb, only in-frame clones are kept and a portion is missing. The sample records 200,000 or so clones, 80% to 90% being singletons. The receptor was isolated from a woman at least 80 years old with COVID-19, enrolled during active disease. This chain joins TRBV27 and TRBJ2-7; a possible D gene is TRBD1 (5 bases). The sample taken for sequencing was peripheral blood. The CDR3 here is CASSPSVGAYSYEQYF. Written as DNA, the CDR3 is TGTGCCAGCAGTCCATCGGTTGGGGCATACTCCTACGAGCAGTACTTC.